The 3 T cell receptor beta chains reported below all come from one sample, sequenced in a study of T cells in Graves' hyperthyroidism and ophthalmopathy. RNA transcripts provided the source from which TCR beta CDR3 regions were amplified. The HTBI primer set was used in a first-round RT-PCR of the TCR CDR3. From the multiplex PCR reads, TCRdb called clonotypes with MiXCR, one entry per CDR3 protein. The table shows 500,000 to 800,000 distinct CDR3 sequences, with 45% occurring only once. The specimen was peripheral blood or thyroid tissue (not recorded which). The origin of the receptors is an adult man with Graves' disease, either hyperthyroidism or ophthalmopathy (not recorded which).

This clonotype was recorded a few times. This chain uses TRBV19 with TRBJ1-5, with D maybe TRBD1 (5 bases). The CDR3 runs to 14 residues. Trimming shortened V by 3 bases and J by 6 bases, and 12 bases separated the two germline ends. Looked up from germline, CDR1 is LNHDA and CDR2 is SQIVND (reference sequence). CDR3 amino acids: CASSIEGSGQPQHF. The CDR3 DNA reads TGTGCCAGTAGTATTGAGGGGTCGGGTCAGCCCCAGCATTTT. The variable domain in full, completed from reference TRBV19 and TRBJ1-5, reads DGGITQSPKYLFRKEGQNVTLSCEQNLNHDAMYWYRQDPGQGLRLIYYSQIVNDFQKGDIAEGYSVSREKKESFPLTVTSAQKNPTAFYLCASSIEGSGQPQHFGDGTRLSIL.

On this clonotype: Germline and junction disagree at one end, which may indicate a read error. The rearrangement joins TRBV12-3 or TRBV12-4 to TRBJ1-5, with TRBD1 identical over 7 bases. This CDR3 is 12 amino acids long. CDR3 DNA sequence: TGTGTCAGCAGGCAGGGGGATCAGCCCCAGCATTTT. Protein sequence: CVSRQGDQPQHF.

The J gene is TRBJ1-1, the V gene TRBV20-1; maybe TRBD1 (6 bases). V dropped 4 bases and J dropped 7 bases, with 16 bases sitting between them. Germline V gene sequence: CDR1 DFQATT, CDR2 SNEGSKA (reference sequence). The CDR3 is 13 residues long. The CDR3 spells CSATRGGGNEAFF. As DNA, the CDR3 is TGCAGTGCTACCCGAGGGGGAGGCAATGAAGCTTTCTTT.